The 28 T cell receptor beta chains given below trace back to one sample, sequenced in a study of patients and donors after allogeneic stem cell transplantation. TCRdb used MiXCR to reprocess the RT-PCR reads, holding one entry per CDR3 protein. The sample shows around 200,000 distinct CDR3 sequences, 38% of them seen only once. What was sequenced was blood, either unsorted or a sorted T cell fraction (not recorded which). These receptors were obtained from a human donor who was either an allogeneic HSCT recipient or a stem cell or donor lymphocyte infusion donor (not recorded which). It is not recorded whose cells these are; they may come from a transplant donor.

The chain uses TRBV7-8 and TRBJ2-4, with a weak D call TRBD2 (5 bases). V lost 6 bases to trimming and J lost 6 bases, with 15 bases between them. This CDR3 comprises 14 residues. Germline CDR1 is SGHVS and CDR2 is FQNEAQ. The CDR3 spells CASSPFKRRNIQYF. The CDR3 region has the DNA TGTGCCAGCAGTCCATTCAAGCGGAGAAACATTCAGTACTTC.

This chain connects TRBV20-1 to TRBJ1-2; 7 nucleotides agree with TRBD1. This CDR3 has 15 amino acids. V was pared by 5 bases and J by 7 bases, with 16 bases of the junction left unmatched. Germline values: CDR1 DFQATT, CDR2 SNEGSKA (reference sequence). The CDR3 here is CSAHTYSDREPGYTF. The DNA of the CDR3 is TGCAGTGCTCACACCTACTCAGACAGGGAGCCTGGCTACACCTTC.

A few counts support this clonotype. The rearrangement links TRBV4-1 to TRBJ1-2, with TRBD1 as a possible D gene (6 bases). With 0 bases removed from V and 3 bases from J, the gap between germline ends came to 14 bases. Germline CDR1 is MGHRA and CDR2 is YSYEKL. The length of the CDR3 is 16 residues. CDR3 nucleotides: TGCGCCAGCAGCCAAGATAAGCAGACAGGTCACTATGGCTACACCTTC. Protein sequence: CASSQDKQTGHYGYTF.

V gene TRBV6-1 combines with J gene TRBJ1-5; 8 bases are a match to TRBD1. The V gene end was trimmed by 7 bases and the J gene end by 1 base; junction bases not matched to a gene: 6. This CDR3 is 15 amino acids long. Germline V lookup: CDR1 MNHNS, CDR2 SASEGT. CDR3 residues: CASTQQGGSNQPQHF. The DNA of the CDR3 is TGTGCCAGCACGCAACAGGGGGGGAGCAATCAGCCCCAGCATTTT.

This chain connects TRBV7-2 to TRBJ2-4; D unclear. CDR1 and CDR2 (germline): SGHTA, FQGNSA. This CDR3 has 16 residues. Trimming removed 1 base from V and 1 base from J, with 11 bases in between. CDR3 residues: CASSLVGNRAKNIQYF. DNA of the CDR3: TGTGCCAGCAGCTTAGTGGGGAATAGGGCCAAAAACATTCAGTACTTC.

This clonotype was seen a few times. The chain links TRBV4-3 to TRBJ1-6, with D hard to call. V shed 0 bases and J shed 7 bases, with 16 bases lying between them. CDR3 length equals 17 residues. The germline V gene has CDR1 LGHNA and CDR2 YSLEER. As DNA, the CDR3 is TGCGCCAGCAGCCAAGATCTATCAGGACTCCCAAATTCACCCCTCCACTTT. Protein: CASSQDLSGLPNSPLHF.

The V gene is TRBV20-1, the J gene TRBJ1-5, with D perhaps matching TRBD1 (5 bases). Looked up from germline, CDR1 is DFQATT and CDR2 is SNEGSKA (reference sequence). The CDR3 is 17 amino acids. Trimming took 1 base from V and 0 from J, leaving 16 bases between them. Here the CDR3 reads CSARGGTAPYSNQPQHF. CDR3 nucleotides: TGCAGTGCTAGAGGAGGGACCGCGCCATATAGCAATCAGCCCCAGCATTTT.

The chain carries TRBV5-1 and TRBJ2-1; the D is unclear. The CDR3 contains 13 residues. Between the trimmed V and J ends, which lost 5 bases and 1 base, there was a span of 7 bases. Germline V CDR1 and CDR2: SGHRS, YFSETQ. CDR3 nucleotides: TGCGCCAGCAGGGCGAGTTCCTACAATGAGCAGTTCTTC. It codes for CASRASSYNEQFF.

The J gene is TRBJ1-2, the V gene TRBV6-5; perhaps TRBD1 as D (5 bases). The V and J ends lost 5 bases and 0 bases respectively, with 16 bases between them. This CDR3 is built from 16 residues. Germline V gene data show CDR1 as MNHEY and CDR2 as SVGAGI. The CDR3 loop is CASSGARIGPNYGYTF. CDR3 nucleotide sequence: TGTGCCAGCAGTGGGGCCAGGATCGGCCCTAACTATGGCTACACCTTC.

This clonotype was found once. V and J are TRBV28 and TRBJ2-7; D ambiguous. There are 16 residues in the CDR3. The ends were cut back, 7 bases at V and 3 bases at J, with 22 bases in the middle. Germline V CDR1 and CDR2: MDHEN, SYDVKM. The CDR3 region is CASTLKGAVGRYEQYF. CDR3 DNA sequence: TGTGCCAGCACCCTTAAGGGCGCAGTGGGTCGCTACGAGCAGTACTTC.

The chain combines TRBV13 with TRBJ2-7; maybe TRBD2 (5 bases). Trimming pared 5 bases from V and 4 bases from J, leaving 24 bases between. The CDR3 totals 17 residues. Per the germline V gene, CDR1 is PRHDT and CDR2 is FYEKMQ (reference sequence). For the CDR3, the DNA is TGTGCCAGCAGCCAGACACGGGATTCCGCCGAGGGTTACGAGCAGTACTTC. Translation: CASSQTRDSAEGYEQYF. Looking up the rest from reference TRBV13 and TRBJ2-7 gives the full variable domain: AAGVIQSPRHLIKEKRETATLKCYPIPRHDTVYWYQQGPGQDPQFLISFYEKMQSDKGSIPDRFSAQQFSDYHSELNMSSLELGDSALYFCASSQTRDSAEGYEQYFGPGTRLTVT.

The gene calls are TRBV5-1 and TRBJ1-6; D call uncertain. Germline assignment: CDR1 SGHRS and CDR2 YFSETQ. This CDR3 has 16 amino acids. V was pared by 2 bases and J by 0 bases, with 9 bases between. The CDR3 protein is CASSFTLHSYNSPLHF. As DNA, the CDR3 is TGCGCCAGCAGCTTCACGCTCCACTCCTATAATTCACCCCTCCACTTT.

This clonotype was detected only a few times. This rearrangement joins TRBV7-2 to TRBJ1-1; no clear D. This CDR3 spans 13 amino acids. V was trimmed by 0 bases and J by 8 bases, leaving 10 bases between them. Germline V gene lookup returns CDR1 SGHTA and CDR2 FQGNSA. Here the CDR3 reads CASSLAQYGEAFF. DNA of the CDR3: TGTGCCAGCAGCTTAGCTCAGTACGGGGAAGCTTTCTTT.

The CDR3 reads CSVALLAGPYEQYF. DNA of the CDR3: TGCAGCGTTGCTCTTTTAGCGGGGCCCTACGAGCAGTACTTC. V is TRBV29-1 and J is TRBJ2-7; 8 bases match TRBD2. CDR3 length: 14 amino acids. Germline-derived CDR1 and CDR2 are SQVTM and ANQGSEA. V lost 4 bases to trimming and J lost 2 bases; unmatched junction nucleotides: 7.

The chain employs TRBV29-1 and TRBJ1-1; 10 positions match TRBD1. J gave up 6 bases and V 4 bases, and 5 bases lay outside the gene matches. CDR1 SQVTM and CDR2 ANQGSEA come from the germline V gene. The CDR3 contains 13 residues. This chain's CDR3 is CSVGQGARAEAFF. CDR3 bases: TGCAGCGTTGGACAGGGGGCTAGGGCTGAAGCTTTCTTT.

The CDR3: CASSSGGRSRLDTDTQYF. In DNA form, the CDR3 reads TGTGCCAGCAGTTCGGGCGGCAGGTCGAGACTAGACACAGATACGCAGTATTTT. The chain recombines TRBV12-3 or TRBV12-4 with TRBJ2-3; weak D call: TRBD2 (6 bases). This CDR3 spans 18 amino acids. V was shortened by 4 bases and J by 2 bases, with 22 bases between the two germline ends.

The DNA of the CDR3 is TGTGCCAGCAGCTTACGGGGGGCCGGGGAGCTGTTTTTT. Its protein product is CASSLRGAGELFF. This sequence joins TRBV5-6 and TRBJ2-2, with TRBD2 identical over 7 bases. V dropped 2 bases and J dropped 6; count of bases not matched to a gene: 1. Germline-derived CDR1 and CDR2 are SGHDT and YYEEEE. The CDR3 spans 13 residues.

The gene calls are TRBV9 and TRBJ1-6, with 9 bases aligning to TRBD1. Germline CDR1 and CDR2: SGDLS and YYNGEE. The CDR3 runs to 18 residues. V lost 0 bases to trimming and J lost 9 bases; unmatched junction nucleotides: 13. CDR3 sequence: CASSVAWDRESLGSPLHF. In DNA form, the CDR3 reads TGTGCCAGCAGCGTAGCCTGGGACAGGGAATCTCTTGGTTCACCCCTCCACTTT.

This clonotype occurred a few times. This chain connects TRBV10-3 to TRBJ2-2; D ambiguous. Deletions cut 2 bases from V and 7 bases from J, with 11 bases between. The CDR3 loop spans 14 amino acids. Germline loops: CDR1 ENHRY, CDR2 SYGVKD. The CDR3 sequence is CAISEREVDGELFF. In nucleotides, the CDR3 is TGTGCCATCAGTGAGAGGGAAGTGGACGGGGAGCTGTTTTTT.

The chain carries TRBV20-1 and TRBJ1-1, with D tentatively TRBD1 (6 bases). From germline, CDR1 is DFQATT and CDR2 SNEGSKA (reference sequence). V lost 8 bases to trimming and J lost 0 bases, with 16 bases between them. This CDR3 comprises 14 residues. CDR3 sequence reads: CSNLQGSMNTEAFF. The DNA for the CDR3 is TGCAGTAACCTACAGGGATCCATGAACACTGAAGCTTTCTTT.

J is TRBJ2-7 and V is TRBV28; TRBD2 might be the D (6 bases). The germline gives CDR1 MDHEN, CDR2 SYDVKM. Trimming pared 5 bases from V and 0 bases from J, leaving 11 bases between. CDR3 length: 14 amino acids. The CDR3 is CASSPGGSSYEQYF. In DNA, the CDR3 is TGTGCCAGCAGTCCCGGGGGAAGCTCCTACGAGCAGTACTTC.

This clonotype came up many times. The J gene is TRBJ1-5, the V gene TRBV4-2; unclear D gene. V was clipped by 0 bases and J by 8 bases, with 14 bases between them. Germline V lookup: CDR1 LGHNA, CDR2 YNFKEQ. The CDR3 length is 15 residues. CDR3 sequence (DNA): TGTGCCAGCAGCCAAGATCCGGCGGTGGGAGAGCCCCAGCATTTT. It encodes CASSQDPAVGEPQHF.

This clonotype was picked up a small number of times. The genes are TRBV7-2 and TRBJ2-3; no definite D call. Deletions cut 3 bases from V and 5 bases from J, with 6 bases between. This CDR3 has 12 amino acids. From germline, CDR1 is SGHTA and CDR2 FQGNSA. Written as DNA, the CDR3 is TGTGCCAGCAGCTTGTCGCGAGATACGCAGTATTTT. This translates into CASSLSRDTQYF.

In DNA, the CDR3 is TGCAGCGTTGCTAGGGGCGGGACCGGGGAGCTGTTTTTT. Translating it yields CSVARGGTGELFF. V is TRBV29-1 and J is TRBJ2-2; D tentatively reads TRBD1 or TRBD2 (5 bases each). Germline assignment: CDR1 SQVTM and CDR2 ANQGSEA. Trimming left V 4 bases short and J 5 bases short, with 11 bases between. CDR3 size: 13 residues.

This clonotype was detected only a few times. The chain joins TRBV28 to TRBJ2-7; either TRBD1 or TRBD2 may fit D (5 bases each). Germline CDR1 reads MDHEN; CDR2 reads SYDVKM. This CDR3 comprises 15 residues. Trimming shortened V by 7 bases and J by 6 bases, and 22 bases separated the two germline ends. CDR3 nucleotides: TGTGCCAGCACTGACTCTGGGGGAATTTGGCGCGAGCAGTACTTC. Protein product: CASTDSGGIWREQYF.

This rearrangement joins TRBV11-2 to TRBJ1-5; D uncertain. V lost 1 base, J lost 5 bases, and 6 bases lay in between. The CDR3 is 13 residues long. Germline V lookup: CDR1 SGHAT, CDR2 FQNNGV. CDR3 region: CASSLVADQPQHF. The CDR3 nucleotides are TGTGCCAGCAGCTTAGTGGCGGATCAGCCCCAGCATTTT.

In this sample, this clonotype turned up a few times. The chain uses TRBV20-1 and TRBJ2-3; D is perhaps TRBD2 (6 bases). CDR3 length equals 14 residues. Germline V lookup: CDR1 DFQATT, CDR2 SNEGSKA (reference sequence). V was clipped by 5 bases and J by 3 bases, with 15 bases between them. The CDR3 here is CSAGRMGGTDTQYF. CDR3 DNA: TGCAGTGCTGGAAGGATGGGGGGTACAGATACGCAGTATTTT.

The J gene is TRBJ2-2, the V gene TRBV4-3; 8 bases map to TRBD1. Trimming cost V 1 base and J 4 bases; bases outside gene matches: 8. Per germline, CDR1 LGHNA and CDR2 YSLEER. The CDR3 has 17 residues. The CDR3 bases are TGCGCCAGCAGCCAAGGTGTCGGACAGGGTCCCACCGGGGAGCTGTTTTTT. It encodes CASSQGVGQGPTGELFF.